The 13 T cell receptor beta chains below all came from one sample that was sequenced in a study of Ad26.COV2.S vaccination and SARS-CoV-2 variants listed by TCRdb under 2021. Reading the label with the study, this specimen's treatment or condition is: roughly 20 received Ad26.COV2.S at low or high dose, single or two shots; 5 received placebo; per-sample allocation not given. Repertoires of vaccine and placebo recipients were sequenced from samples taken on day 63 after the first injection. The library was built by means of the immunoSEQ multiplex PCR assay. TCRdb obtained this table from immuneACCESS and retained in-frame rearrangements with V and J assigned. These tables miss some clones; where compared with another copy, unresolved V genes account for less than half of the shortfall, and the remainder is unexplained. Recorded for this sample are around 300,000 clones; 75% to 90% of them occurred a single time. The ten largest clonotypes hold approximately 5% of the sample.

Here the sequenced sample was peripheral blood, taken in a trial of Ad26.COV2.S vaccine versus placebo. The receptors were gathered from a person aged 18-65 years who received the Ad26.COV2.S COVID-19 vaccine or a placebo.

The V and J genes are TRBV9 and TRBJ1-1, with D uncertain. CDR1 SGDLS and CDR2 YYNGEE come from the germline V gene. The V end lost 1 base, the J end lost 1 base, and 8 bases lay between the germline ends. The CDR3 length is 14 residues. The CDR3 nucleotides read TGTGCCAGCAGCGTATCTACAGAGAACACTGAAGCTTTCTTT. This gives the protein CASSVSTENTEAFF.

J is TRBJ2-6 and V is TRBV7-9, with no clear D. V lost 5 bases and J lost 2, with 13 bases in between. The CDR3 covers 16 residues. Germline V gene data show CDR1 as SEHNR and CDR2 as FQNEAQ (reference sequence). This chain's CDR3 is CASSPPFEPGANVLTF. CDR3 in DNA: TGTGCCAGCAGCCCCCCCTTCGAACCTGGGGCCAACGTCCTGACTTTC.

The V and J genes are TRBV19 and TRBJ2-7; the D is unclear. Germline V gives CDR1 LNHDA, CDR2 SQIVND (reference sequence). The CDR3 has 16 amino acids. V was cut by 5 bases and J by 4 bases, with 21 bases left in between. The CDR3: CASSPKPAGSRYEQYF. The CDR3 nucleotides are TGTGCCAGTAGTCCTAAGCCGGCCGGGTCCCGATACGAGCAGTACTTC.

The chain combines TRBV27 with TRBJ1-1; D is unresolved. This CDR3 is built from 13 residues. The V gene's germline CDR1 is MNHEY and CDR2 SMNVEV (reference sequence). The V end was cut by 3 bases, the J end by 0 bases, with 5 bases between. Written as DNA, the CDR3 is TGTGCCAGCAGTTTGATGGTGAACACTGAAGCTTTCTTT. Its protein is CASSLMVNTEAFF.

V is TRBV28 and J is TRBJ2-7; 8 positions agree with TRBD1. After removal of 9 bases from V and 3 bases from J, the junction contained 10 bases not matched to a gene. CDR1 is MDHEN and CDR2 is SYDVKM in the germline V gene. This CDR3 is built from 14 residues. CDR3 nucleotides: TGTGCCAGTCATCCGGGACAGGAGTTCTACGAGCAGTACTTC. Translating gives CASHPGQEFYEQYF. The full variable domain, its missing parts supplied by reference TRBV28 and TRBJ2-7, is DVKVTQSSRYLVKRTGEKVFLECVQDMDHENMFWYRQDPGLGLRLIYFSYDVKMKEKGDIPEGYSVSREKKERFSLILESASTNQTSMYLCASHPGQEFYEQYFGPGTRLTVT.

This sequence joins TRBV28 and TRBJ1-2; TRBD1 agrees at 7 bases. V shed 6 bases, J shed 0 bases, and the junction held 4 bases outside the gene matches. From germline, CDR1 is MDHEN and CDR2 SYDVKM. The CDR3 spans 14 residues. The CDR3 protein is CASRRQGTNYGYTF. The CDR3 DNA reads as TGTGCCAGCAGAAGACAGGGTACTAACTATGGCTACACCTTC.

The chain has TRBV7-2 and TRBJ2-1; D perhaps matches TRBD1 (6 bases). The V and J ends lost 5 bases and 0 bases respectively, with 11 bases between them. Germline loops: CDR1 SGHTA, CDR2 FQGNSA. The CDR3 runs to 15 residues. CDR3 protein: CASSPNRVSYNEQFF. DNA of the CDR3: TGTGCCAGCAGCCCCAACAGGGTCTCCTACAATGAGCAGTTCTTC.

The chain combines TRBV27 with TRBJ1-1; possibly TRBD1 for D (6 bases). With 5 bases removed from V and 6 bases from J, the gap between germline ends came to 13 bases. Germline loops: CDR1 MNHEY, CDR2 SMNVEV (reference sequence). The CDR3 length is 13 residues. This chain's CDR3 is CASSVQGSAEAFF. CDR3 nucleotides: TGTGCCAGCAGTGTACAGGGCTCGGCTGAAGCTTTCTTT.

J is TRBJ1-1 and V is TRBV27; a weak D match, TRBD1 (5 bases). The V and J ends lost 3 bases and 5 bases respectively, with 16 bases between them. The CDR3 runs to 15 residues. The germline V gene encodes CDR1 MNHEY and CDR2 SMNVEV (reference sequence). The DNA for the CDR3 is TGTGCCAGCAGTTTTACGGCAGGGAGGATGACTGAAGCTTTCTTT. Translating it yields CASSFTAGRMTEAFF.

V gene TRBV7-9 combines with J gene TRBJ1-1; D is uncertain. CDR3 length equals 14 residues. Germline V lookup: CDR1 SEHNR, CDR2 FQNEAQ (reference sequence). V was cut by 5 bases and J by 4 bases, with 14 bases left in between. The CDR3 sequence: CASSPRVMGTEAFF. CDR3 DNA sequence: TGTGCCAGCAGCCCCAGAGTAATGGGCACTGAAGCTTTCTTT.

The chain recombines TRBV5-4 with TRBJ1-1, with 10 nucleotides matching TRBD1. This CDR3 spans 14 amino acids. Losses at the gene ends were 0 bases for V and 11 bases for J; bases not matched to a gene: 7. In germline, CDR1 is SGHNT, CDR2 YYREEE (reference sequence). Written as DNA, the CDR3 is TGTGCCAGCAGCTTGGAGGGGACAGGGGCTGTGGCTTTCTTT. Translated, it gives CASSLEGTGAVAFF.

Of note for this clone: Other DNA sequences within the sample encode an identical CDR3. J is TRBJ2-7 and V is TRBV5-1; D might be TRBD1 (6 bases). The V and J ends lost 0 bases and 0 bases respectively, with 7 bases between them. Germline V gene sequence: CDR1 SGHRS, CDR2 YFSETQ. The CDR3 has 14 amino acids. The CDR3 reads CASSLGTASYEQYF. Written as DNA, the CDR3 is TGCGCCAGCAGCTTGGGGACAGCCTCCTACGAGCAGTACTTC.

This chain links TRBV4-1 with TRBJ1-1, with D perhaps matching TRBD1 (5 bases). Germline V gene data show CDR1 as MGHRA and CDR2 as YSYEKL. This CDR3 has 15 residues. The V end lost 4 bases, the J end lost 5 bases, and 17 bases lay between the germline ends. The CDR3: CASSLPDSWGTEAFF. CDR3 in DNA: TGCGCCAGCAGCCTTCCTGATTCGTGGGGGACTGAAGCTTTCTTT.